This TCR beta chain was observed in a study of Ad26.COV2.S vaccination and SARS-CoV-2 variants. The assay was immunoSEQ multiplex PCR, and TCRdb's table has in-frame clones only and misses some. The sample consists of over 400,000 clones, 89% of them appearing once. Regarding treatment: around 19 received Ad26.COV2.S at low or high dose, single or two shots; roughly five received placebo; per-sample allocation not given. Sampling took place 63 days after the first vaccine or placebo injection. Per the germline V gene, CDR1 is MNHEY and CDR2 is SMNVEV (reference sequence). CDR3 length: 15 amino acids. V was cut by 3 bases and J by 0 bases, with 9 bases left in between.

The receptor's source is a person between 18 and 59 years old who received the Ad26.COV2.S COVID-19 vaccine or a placebo. The chain combines TRBV27 with TRBJ2-1; no reliable D call. The sequencing used peripheral blood, collected in a trial of Ad26.COV2.S vaccine versus placebo. CDR3 sequence (DNA): TGTGCCAGCAGTTTCCGAGTTTACTCCTACAATGAGCAGTTCTTC. It codes for CASSFRVYSYNEQFF.